Listed below are T cell receptor beta chains from one sample, sequenced in a study of T cell responses to AZD1222 COVID-19 vaccine. The table came from immunoSEQ multiplex PCR; TCRdb's copy has only in-frame clones and leaves some out. The sample lists roughly 76,000 clones; roughly 88% were seen once. The material sequenced was peripheral blood, taken on day 0 of AZD1222 vaccination. All receptors derive from an adult in good health. The CDR3 runs from the conserved cysteine through the conserved F or W. Each record gives: CDR3 DNA, CDR3 protein, CDR3 length, D gene, clone size, V gene, J gene. The D gene is left open where the match is weak. Where a row states a size, it is once, few, many or the class of an expanded clone; other rows omit it.

CDR3 DNA: TGCGCCAGCAGTGACCGCACAGGGCCGGATACGCAGTATTTT
CDR3 protein: CASSDRTGPDTQYF
CDR3 length: 14
D gene: NA
clone size: NA
V gene: TRBV10-1
J gene: TRBJ2-3

CDR3 DNA: TGCAGCGTTCTACAGGGTGGTTATGAAGCTTTCTTT
CDR3 protein: CSVLQGGYEAFF
CDR3 length: 12
D gene: NA
clone size: NA
V gene: TRBV29-1
J gene: TRBJ1-1

CDR3 DNA: TGTGCCAGCTCACCACTCGGGGGGTCCTACAATGAGCAGTTCTTC
CDR3 protein: CASSPLGGSYNEQFF
CDR3 length: 15
D gene: TRBD2
clone size: NA
V gene: TRBV18
J gene: TRBJ2-1

CDR3 DNA: TGTGCCAGCAGGCCCAGGGGACGAGGTGAAAAACTGTTTTTT
CDR3 protein: CASRPRGRGEKLFF
CDR3 length: 14
D gene: NA
clone size: NA
V gene: TRBV28
J gene: TRBJ1-4

CDR3 DNA: TGCAGCGTGCCCCCTCACAGGGGCCATCAAGAGACCCAGTACTTC
CDR3 protein: CSVPPHRGHQETQYF
CDR3 length: 15
D gene: TRBD1
clone size: NA
V gene: TRBV29-1
J gene: TRBJ2-5

CDR3 DNA: TGTGCCAGTAGTATGAACGGGAACAGTCAGCCCCAGCATTTT
CDR3 protein: CASSMNGNSQPQHF
CDR3 length: 14
D gene: NA
clone size: NA
V gene: TRBV19
J gene: TRBJ1-5

CDR3 DNA: TGTGCCAGCAGCTTAGGACAGAACAATGAGCAGTTCTTC
CDR3 protein: CASSLGQNNEQFF
CDR3 length: 13
D gene: NA
clone size: NA
V gene: TRBV11-2
J gene: TRBJ2-1

CDR3 DNA: TGTGCCAGCAGCGGTGACCACGACTATGGCTACACCTTC
CDR3 protein: CASSGDHDYGYTF
CDR3 length: 13
D gene: NA
clone size: NA
V gene: TRBV12-3/TRBV12-4
J gene: TRBJ1-2

CDR3 DNA: TGTGCCAGCAGCCAGGGGACAGGGCGAAGCAATCAGCCCCAGCATTTT
CDR3 protein: CASSQGTGRSNQPQHF
CDR3 length: 16
D gene: TRBD1
clone size: NA
V gene: TRBV3-1/TRBV3-2
J gene: TRBJ1-5

CDR3 DNA: TGTGCCAGCAGCTCGCCAGGGGAGGGCGGGGAGCTGTTTTTT
CDR3 protein: CASSSPGEGGELFF
CDR3 length: 14
D gene: NA
clone size: NA
V gene: TRBV6-5
J gene: TRBJ2-2

CDR3 DNA: TGCGCCAGCAGTCAACCCCCTCAAGGTTGGGGATCACCCCTCCACTTT
CDR3 protein: CASSQPPQGWGSPLHF
CDR3 length: 16
D gene: NA
clone size: NA
V gene: TRBV23-1
J gene: TRBJ1-6

CDR3 DNA: TGTGCCAGCGCGAAGGGGGTGCAGGAGTATGGCTACACCTTC
CDR3 protein: CASAKGVQEYGYTF
CDR3 length: 14
D gene: NA
clone size: NA
V gene: TRBV6-5
J gene: TRBJ1-2

CDR3 DNA: TGTGCCAGCAGCCCCCGTTTGGGCAATCAGCCCCAGCATTTT
CDR3 protein: CASSPRLGNQPQHF
CDR3 length: 14
D gene: NA
clone size: NA
V gene: TRBV9
J gene: TRBJ1-5

CDR3 DNA: TGTGCCAGCAGCTTGGCCAATTGGGGCAACACTGAAGCTTTCTTT
CDR3 protein: CASSLANWGNTEAFF
CDR3 length: 15
D gene: NA
clone size: NA
V gene: TRBV5-4
J gene: TRBJ1-1

CDR3 DNA: TGTGCCAGCAACCGACAGGGGCGGGTGAACACCGGGGAGCTGTTTTTT
CDR3 protein: CASNRQGRVNTGELFF
CDR3 length: 16
D gene: TRBD1
clone size: NA
V gene: TRBV27
J gene: TRBJ2-2

CDR3 DNA: TGTGCCAGCAATGACAACTCCCAGGGGGATGGCTACACCTTC
CDR3 protein: CASNDNSQGDGYTF
CDR3 length: 14
D gene: TRBD1
clone size: NA
V gene: TRBV5-5
J gene: TRBJ1-2

CDR3 DNA: TGTGCCAGCAGTGAAGGGTGGGGAAGACGGCAGCCCCAGCATTTT
CDR3 protein: CASSEGWGRRQPQHF
CDR3 length: 15
D gene: NA
clone size: once
V gene: TRBV6-1
J gene: TRBJ1-5

CDR3 DNA: TGTGCCAGCAGTGACAGGATGAGGGGCACTGAAGCTTTCTTT
CDR3 protein: CASSDRMRGTEAFF
CDR3 length: 14
D gene: NA
clone size: NA
V gene: TRBV2
J gene: TRBJ1-1

CDR3 DNA: TGTGCCTGGGGATATAGCGGGTCGAACACCGGGGAGCTGTTTTTT
CDR3 protein: CAWGYSGSNTGELFF
CDR3 length: 15
D gene: TRBD2
clone size: NA
V gene: TRBV30
J gene: TRBJ2-2

CDR3 DNA: TGTGCCTGGAGGGCTACAGGGGTGACCTATGGCTACACCTTC
CDR3 protein: CAWRATGVTYGYTF
CDR3 length: 14
D gene: TRBD1
clone size: NA
V gene: TRBV30
J gene: TRBJ1-2

CDR3 DNA: TGTGCCAGCAGCGTCGCCTGGGGTAGCGACCTTAACACCGGGGAGCTGTTTTTT
CDR3 protein: CASSVAWGSDLNTGELFF
CDR3 length: 18
D gene: NA
clone size: few
V gene: TRBV5-8
J gene: TRBJ2-2

CDR3 DNA: TGCGCCAGCAGCTTGGAAGCAGGGGGCAACACTGAAGCTTTCTTT
CDR3 protein: CASSLEAGGNTEAFF
CDR3 length: 15
D gene: TRBD1
clone size: NA
V gene: TRBV5-1
J gene: TRBJ1-1

CDR3 DNA: TGTGCCAGCAGTTTAAGCAGAGAGCAGTACTTC
CDR3 protein: CASSLSREQYF
CDR3 length: 11
D gene: NA
clone size: NA
V gene: TRBV28
J gene: TRBJ2-7

CDR3 DNA: TGTGCCAGCAGCACCACAGGGTCGGGGGAGTACTTC
CDR3 protein: CASSTTGSGEYF
CDR3 length: 12
D gene: NA
clone size: NA
V gene: TRBV5-5
J gene: TRBJ2-7

CDR3 DNA: TGTGTCAGAAGCTTACGAACAGTCAGAAAAACAAACTATGGCTACACCTTC
CDR3 protein: CVRSLRTVRKTNYGYTF
CDR3 length: 17
D gene: NA
clone size: NA
V gene: TRBV7-5
J gene: TRBJ1-2

CDR3 DNA: TGTGCCAGCAGCCCACCGGGCGGGAGGGGGAATGAGCAGTTCTTC
CDR3 protein: CASSPPGGRGNEQFF
CDR3 length: 15
D gene: TRBD2
clone size: once
V gene: TRBV11-2
J gene: TRBJ2-1

CDR3 DNA: TGTGCCATCAGTGAGGATGGGGCCTGGAGCCAGTACTTC
CDR3 protein: CAISEDGAWSQYF
CDR3 length: 13
D gene: NA
clone size: NA
V gene: TRBV10-3
J gene: TRBJ2-5

CDR3 DNA: TGCGCCAGTACCGGGGACAGCTTCTCCTACGAGCAGTACTTC
CDR3 protein: CASTGDSFSYEQYF
CDR3 length: 14
D gene: TRBD1
clone size: few
V gene: TRBV5-1
J gene: TRBJ2-7

CDR3 DNA: TGTGCCACCAGCAGAGAGTCTAGACTAGCGGGAGTGGGGGTAGCCAAAAACATTCAGTACTTC
CDR3 protein: CATSRESRLAGVGVAKNIQYF
CDR3 length: 21
D gene: TRBD2
clone size: few
V gene: TRBV15
J gene: TRBJ2-4

CDR3 DNA: TGCGCCAGCAGCTTGGTCGCCAGGGGCAACACCGGGGAGCTGTTTTTT
CDR3 protein: CASSLVARGNTGELFF
CDR3 length: 16
D gene: NA
clone size: NA
V gene: TRBV5-1
J gene: TRBJ2-2

CDR3 DNA: TGTGCCAGCAGCCCACACCCCCCGGACAGGGTGGGGGGTGGTAATTCACCCCTCCACTTT
CDR3 protein: CASSPHPPDRVGGGNSPLHF
CDR3 length: 20
D gene: TRBD1
clone size: NA
V gene: TRBV9
J gene: TRBJ1-6

CDR3 DNA: TGCGCCAGCAGCCAAGATGGGGAAAGCGTTCAGCCCCAGCATTTT
CDR3 protein: CASSQDGESVQPQHF
CDR3 length: 15
D gene: NA
clone size: NA
V gene: TRBV4-1
J gene: TRBJ1-5

CDR3 DNA: TGCAGCGTTGACGAACTTAGCGGACCCTTCTATGAGCAGTTCTTC
CDR3 protein: CSVDELSGPFYEQFF
CDR3 length: 15
D gene: NA
clone size: few
V gene: TRBV29-1
J gene: TRBJ2-1

CDR3 DNA: TGTGCCAGCATGTGGGGTTGGACCGGGGAGCTGTTTTTT
CDR3 protein: CASMWGWTGELFF
CDR3 length: 13
D gene: NA
clone size: NA
V gene: TRBV6-6
J gene: TRBJ2-2

CDR3 DNA: TGTGCCGGAGGGCGGACAGGGGTGGGTGAGCAGTTCTTC
CDR3 protein: CAGGRTGVGEQFF
CDR3 length: 13
D gene: TRBD1
clone size: few
V gene: TRBV5-8
J gene: TRBJ2-1

CDR3 DNA: TGTGCCACCCAGGAGGATGGCTCTAAAGGCATTCAGTACTTC
CDR3 protein: CATQEDGSKGIQYF
CDR3 length: 14
D gene: NA
clone size: NA
V gene: TRBV10-3
J gene: TRBJ2-4

CDR3 DNA: TGTGCCAGCAGCCTCTGGGACAATCCCGCGAACACCGGGGAGCTGTTTTTT
CDR3 protein: CASSLWDNPANTGELFF
CDR3 length: 17
D gene: NA
clone size: once
V gene: TRBV5-6
J gene: TRBJ2-2

CDR3 DNA: TGTGCCATCAGTGAAGGGGTGGGGGAGCTGTTTTTT
CDR3 protein: CAISEGVGELFF
CDR3 length: 12
D gene: NA
clone size: NA
V gene: TRBV10-3
J gene: TRBJ2-2

CDR3 DNA: TGTGCCAGCAGCCCAACCTGGGACAGGGCCCGCAATGAGCAGTTCTTC
CDR3 protein: CASSPTWDRARNEQFF
CDR3 length: 16
D gene: TRBD1
clone size: NA
V gene: TRBV14
J gene: TRBJ2-1

CDR3 DNA: TGTGCCATCAGTGAGTTAACAGGATCGCCACCCCTCCACTTT
CDR3 protein: CAISELTGSPPLHF
CDR3 length: 14
D gene: NA
clone size: NA
V gene: TRBV10-3
J gene: TRBJ1-6

CDR3 DNA: TGTGCCACCAGTGATAATAGCGGGGCTGGGCAAGAGACCCAGTACTTC
CDR3 protein: CATSDNSGAGQETQYF
CDR3 length: 16
D gene: TRBD2
clone size: NA
V gene: TRBV24-1
J gene: TRBJ2-5

CDR3 DNA: TGTGCCGTCAGGGGGCAGGCCAATCAGCCCCAGCATTTT
CDR3 protein: CAVRGQANQPQHF
CDR3 length: 13
D gene: TRBD1
clone size: NA
V gene: TRBV6-5
J gene: TRBJ1-5

CDR3 DNA: TGTGCCAGCAGCCTCGACAGGAACTCTGGAAACACCATATATTTT
CDR3 protein: CASSLDRNSGNTIYF
CDR3 length: 15
D gene: NA
clone size: NA
V gene: TRBV6-5
J gene: TRBJ1-3

CDR3 DNA: TGTGCCAGCAGTGAAATAGTTTTCGGGGAGCTGTTTTTT
CDR3 protein: CASSEIVFGELFF
CDR3 length: 13
D gene: NA
clone size: NA
V gene: TRBV2
J gene: TRBJ2-2

CDR3 DNA: TGTGCCAGCAGTCCGCCCTGGGGGGTATGGGGCTACACCTTC
CDR3 protein: CASSPPWGVWGYTF
CDR3 length: 14
D gene: NA
clone size: NA
V gene: TRBV28
J gene: TRBJ1-2

CDR3 DNA: TGTGCCAGCAGCGGGACAGGGGGCGGCTTGAATGAGCAGTTCTTC
CDR3 protein: CASSGTGGGLNEQFF
CDR3 length: 15
D gene: TRBD1
clone size: few
V gene: TRBV6-4
J gene: TRBJ2-1

CDR3 DNA: TGTGCCAGCAGTTACTCCACCTCAGACGGAGGCCCTTGGGGCTACACCTTC
CDR3 protein: CASSYSTSDGGPWGYTF
CDR3 length: 17
D gene: NA
clone size: once
V gene: TRBV6-2/TRBV6-3
J gene: TRBJ1-2

CDR3 DNA: TGTGCCGGCAATAGACTAGCGGACACCGGGGAGCTGTTTTTT
CDR3 protein: CAGNRLADTGELFF
CDR3 length: 14
D gene: TRBD2
clone size: NA
V gene: TRBV2
J gene: TRBJ2-2

CDR3 DNA: TGTGCCAGCTCTACCCTGGGGAGGAACAATGAGCAGTTCTTC
CDR3 protein: CASSTLGRNNEQFF
CDR3 length: 14
D gene: NA
clone size: NA
V gene: TRBV18
J gene: TRBJ2-1

CDR3 DNA: TGTGCCAGCAGTCCCCAACCGACAATAGCTTCCTACGAGCAGTACTTC
CDR3 protein: CASSPQPTIASYEQYF
CDR3 length: 16
D gene: NA
clone size: NA
V gene: TRBV27
J gene: TRBJ2-7

CDR3 DNA: TGTGCCAGCAGTGAATCCGGGGTTTGGTCATCCTCCTACAATGAGCAGTTCTTC
CDR3 protein: CASSESGVWSSSYNEQFF
CDR3 length: 18
D gene: NA
clone size: NA
V gene: TRBV2
J gene: TRBJ2-1

CDR3 DNA: TGTGCCAGCGCCGTGGGGGATACGCAGTATTTT
CDR3 protein: CASAVGDTQYF
CDR3 length: 11
D gene: NA
clone size: NA
V gene: TRBV13
J gene: TRBJ2-3

CDR3 DNA: TGTGCCAGCAGTTGGGGGAATTCACCCCTCCACTTT
CDR3 protein: CASSWGNSPLHF
CDR3 length: 12
D gene: NA
clone size: NA
V gene: TRBV6-5
J gene: TRBJ1-6